This TCR beta chain is drawn from a study of T cell responses to AZD1222 COVID-19 vaccine (dated by TCRdb to the early 2020s). The study in broad terms: TCR sequencing covered more than 230 trial participants: 200 to 220 given two doses of AZD1222 and about 26 given two doses of MenACWY control vaccine. Trial participants were enrolled by age into subgroups of 18-55, 56-69 and 70-plus years, and approximately 150, 30 and 60 TCR-sequenced participants, respectively, were included in these subgroups.

Sample time point, as interpreted from the label and publication: about 28 days (+/-7) after the second vaccine dose. AZD1222 recipients with second doses at about 4 weeks or about 12 weeks were pooled, because spike-specific TCR depth and breadth did not differ between schedules. Vaccinee samples came from UK trials COV001 and COV002, including a single-blind randomized controlled phase 2/3 trial of AZD1222 (ChAdOx1 nCoV-19) in healthy adults. For TCRbeta chain sequencing, PBMC samples from trial participants were taken at day 0 and at day 28 after the second dose. As concerns this clone: Its antigen has not been determined. Base quality data are lacking; no much larger clone is found one base away.

At the junction V is shortened by 5 bases and J by 2 bases, with 12 bases in between. Inclusive of the bounding cysteine and phenylalanine, the CDR3 is 14 residues long. The read is trimmed to its CDR3 DNA, 42 bases read in frame from base 1. The CDR1 and CDR2 encoded by the germline V gene are SNHLY and FYNNEI. The paper as a whole reports these results and caveats: Nearly half of unique spike-specific TCRs reportedly recognized epitopes outside regions mutated in the B.1.351 and B.1.1.7 variants. After two AZD1222 doses, spike-specific TCR breadth and depth were significantly higher than at day 0 and than in MenACWY recipients. Vaccine-associated CD4 TCRs spanned the whole spike protein, with dominant responses in regions 160-218 and 743-854. Participants were mostly white British, with more females than males. The authors suggested clonal diversity may have been underestimated. In the small 56-69-year group, the increase in depth fell short of significance, most likely because of low power. Conclusions about previously exposed vaccinees were limited because only six AZD1222 recipients were SARS-CoV-2 seropositive at baseline. No day 14 peak-response samples were available, so repertoires were characterized only after the peak T cell response.

The CDR3 regions of human TCRbeta chains were analyzed by immunosequencing. On the study's bioinformatics: TCRs in the repertoires were compared against a reference library of SARS-CoV-2-specific TCRs that had been generated with the MIRA antigen-specificity platform. Breadth was defined as the fraction of unique TCRs that were SARS-CoV-2-associated, and depth was defined as the fraction of total T cells that were SARS-CoV-2-associated. Using the MIRA data, each spike-specific TCR was assigned both to the spike region to which the TCR was reactive and to a CD4 or CD8 class. Log10-transformed breadth and depth values were compared by one-way ANOVA with Sidak's multiple comparisons tests. TCRdb stores this immuneACCESS table with in-frame sequences only. Part of the clones is absent; in the studies checked, under half of the shortfall reflects unresolved V genes, and no reason is known for the rest. The DNA was the basis for D and trimming; V, J and clone size are from that table. This sample lists around 140,000 clones; more than 90% were detected once. The ten biggest clones cover 1.5% to 2% of the sample.

The chain is assembled from TRBV2 and TRBJ1-2; tentative D gene TRBD1, with 6 bases matching. The source material was peripheral blood, sampled 28 days after the second AZD1222 dose. This TCR was sampled from an adult who received the AZD1222 COVID-19 vaccine. The CDR3 has the sequence CASSSQGENYGYTF. The sequenced DNA is TGTGCCAGCAGTTCACAGGGAGAAAACTATGGCTACACCTTC.